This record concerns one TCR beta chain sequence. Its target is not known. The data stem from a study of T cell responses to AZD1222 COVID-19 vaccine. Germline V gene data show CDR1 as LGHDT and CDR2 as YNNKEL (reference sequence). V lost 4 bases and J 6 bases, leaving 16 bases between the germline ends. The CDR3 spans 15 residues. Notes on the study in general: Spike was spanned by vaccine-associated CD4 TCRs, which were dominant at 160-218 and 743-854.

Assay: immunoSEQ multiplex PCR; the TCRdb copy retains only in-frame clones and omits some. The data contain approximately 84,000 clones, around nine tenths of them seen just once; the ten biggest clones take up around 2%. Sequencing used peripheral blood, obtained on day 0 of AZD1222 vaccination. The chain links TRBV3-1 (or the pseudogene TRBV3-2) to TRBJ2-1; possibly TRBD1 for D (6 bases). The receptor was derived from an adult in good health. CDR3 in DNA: TGTGCCAGCAGCCCGGAATATCAGGGGTCCAATGAGCAGTTCTTC. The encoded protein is CASSPEYQGSNEQFF.